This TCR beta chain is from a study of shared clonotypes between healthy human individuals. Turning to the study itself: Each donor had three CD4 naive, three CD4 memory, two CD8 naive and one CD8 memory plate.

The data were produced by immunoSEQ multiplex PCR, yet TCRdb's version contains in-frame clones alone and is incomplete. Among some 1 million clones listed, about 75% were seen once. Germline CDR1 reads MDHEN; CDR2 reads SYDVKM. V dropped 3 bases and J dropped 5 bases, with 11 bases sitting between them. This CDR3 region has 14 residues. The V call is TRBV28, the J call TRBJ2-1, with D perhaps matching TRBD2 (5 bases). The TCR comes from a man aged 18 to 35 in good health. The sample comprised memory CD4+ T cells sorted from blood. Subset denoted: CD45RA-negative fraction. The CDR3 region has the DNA TGTGCCAGCAGTTTCGGTAAGCGGAACAATGAGCAGTTCTTC. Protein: CASSFGKRNNEQFF.